The source of this TCR beta chain is a study of siplizumab effects on memory and regulatory T cells. TCRdb's table, derived via immunoSEQ multiplex PCR, lists solely in-frame clones and lacks some. The table includes 60,000 to 70,000 clones, 80% to 90% detected once. CDR1 and CDR2 (germline): SGHRS, YFSETQ. The CDR3 totals 16 residues. V gave up 2 bases and J gave up 4 bases; unmatched junction bases: 7. Note on this clone: Its antigen is as yet unknown.

Regarding the study as a whole: Proliferating Tregs taken from siplizumab cultures were not shown to have a confirmed suppressive function. Naive T cell populations appeared to exhibit greater diversity than memory cells and appeared to be major alloresponse contributors. The study found that siplizumab significantly reduced alloreactive sequences traceable to unstimulated CD4+ memory cells. Many proliferating CD4+ or CD8+ clones remained unclassified. Roughly 75-96% of them could not be assigned either a naive or a memory phenotype.

The sample comprised Tregs sorted from blood. The TCR comes from a human donor in good health. The chain employs TRBV5-1 and TRBJ2-1, with 9 nucleotides matching TRBD1. The CDR3 sequence: CASSLAPGTGYNEQFF. In DNA, the CDR3 is TGCGCCAGCAGCTTAGCTCCCGGGACAGGGTACAATGAGCAGTTCTTC. The whole variable domain, remainder taken from reference TRBV5-1 and TRBJ2-1, is KAGVTQTPRYLIKTRGQQVTLSCSPISGHRSVSWYQQTPGQGLQFLFEYFSETQRNKGNFPGRFSGRQFSNSRSEMNVSTLELGDSALYLCASSLAPGTGYNEQFFGPGTRLTVL.